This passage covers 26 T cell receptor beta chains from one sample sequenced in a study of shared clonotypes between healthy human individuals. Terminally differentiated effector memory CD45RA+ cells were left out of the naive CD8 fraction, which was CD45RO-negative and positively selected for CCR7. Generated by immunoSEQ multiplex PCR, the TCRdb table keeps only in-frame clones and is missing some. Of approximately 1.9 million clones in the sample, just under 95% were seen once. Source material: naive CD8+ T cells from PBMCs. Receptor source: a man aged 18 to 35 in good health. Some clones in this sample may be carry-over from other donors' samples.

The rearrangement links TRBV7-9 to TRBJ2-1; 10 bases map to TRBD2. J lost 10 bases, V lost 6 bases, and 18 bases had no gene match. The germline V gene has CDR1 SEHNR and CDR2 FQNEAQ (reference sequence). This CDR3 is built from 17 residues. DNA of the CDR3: TGTGCCAGCAGGAATACCCTCTCAGGACTAGCGGCGGGAGAGCAGTTCTTC. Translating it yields CASRNTLSGLAAGEQFF. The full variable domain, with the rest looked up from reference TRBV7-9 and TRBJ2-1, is DTGVSQNPRHKITKRGQNVTFRCDPISEHNRLYWYRQTLGQGPEFLTYFQNEAQLEKSRLLSDRFSAERPKGSFSTLEIQRTEQGDSAMYLCASRNTLSGLAAGEQFFGPGTRLTVL.

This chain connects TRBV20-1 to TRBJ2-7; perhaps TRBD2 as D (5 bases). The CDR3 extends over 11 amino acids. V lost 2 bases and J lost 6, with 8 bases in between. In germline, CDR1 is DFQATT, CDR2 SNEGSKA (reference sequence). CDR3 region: CSARLGLEQYF. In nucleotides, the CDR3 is TGCAGTGCTAGATTAGGACTCGAGCAGTACTTC.

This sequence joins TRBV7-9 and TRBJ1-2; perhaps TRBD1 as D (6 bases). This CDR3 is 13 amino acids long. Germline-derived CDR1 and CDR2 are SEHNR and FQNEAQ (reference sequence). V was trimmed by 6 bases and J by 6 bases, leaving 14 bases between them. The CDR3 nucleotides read TGTGCCAGCAGACTAGGGGGGGCCGATGGCTACACCTTC. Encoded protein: CASRLGGADGYTF.

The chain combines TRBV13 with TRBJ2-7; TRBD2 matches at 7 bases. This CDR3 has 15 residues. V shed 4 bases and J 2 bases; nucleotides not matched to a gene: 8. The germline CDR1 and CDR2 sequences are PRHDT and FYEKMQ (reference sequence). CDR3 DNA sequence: TGTGCCAGCAGCTCCCCCCGCGGGAGTACCTACGAGCAGTACTTC. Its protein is CASSSPRGSTYEQYF.

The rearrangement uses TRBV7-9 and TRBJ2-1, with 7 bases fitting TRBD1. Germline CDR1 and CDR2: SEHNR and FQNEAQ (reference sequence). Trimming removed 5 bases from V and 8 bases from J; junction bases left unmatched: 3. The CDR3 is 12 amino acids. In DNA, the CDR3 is TGTGCCAGCAGCCATCAGGGGGATGAGCAGTTCTTC. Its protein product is CASSHQGDEQFF.

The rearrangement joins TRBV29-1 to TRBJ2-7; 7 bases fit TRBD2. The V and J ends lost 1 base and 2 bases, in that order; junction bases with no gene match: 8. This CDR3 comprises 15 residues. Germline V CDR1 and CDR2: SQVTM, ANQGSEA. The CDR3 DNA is TGCAGCGTTGAAGGGTCTGGCGGGAGCCCCTACGAGCAGTACTTC. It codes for CSVEGSGGSPYEQYF.

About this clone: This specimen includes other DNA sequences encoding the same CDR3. CDR3 protein: CAWSKGTEAFF. The CDR3 DNA sequence: TGTGCCTGGAGTAAGGGGACTGAAGCTTTCTTT. The chain employs TRBV30 and TRBJ1-1; TRBD1 might be the D (5 bases). The germline V gene has CDR1 GTSNPN and CDR2 SVGIG (reference sequence). The CDR3 runs to 11 residues. V dropped 2 bases and J dropped 5 bases, with 6 bases sitting between them.

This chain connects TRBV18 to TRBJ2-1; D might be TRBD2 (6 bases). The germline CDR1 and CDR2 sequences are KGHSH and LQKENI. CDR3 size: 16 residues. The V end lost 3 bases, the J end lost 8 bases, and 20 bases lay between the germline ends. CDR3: CASSPGGVLPVHEQFF. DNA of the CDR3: TGTGCCAGCTCACCGGGGGGAGTACTACCGGTCCATGAGCAGTTCTTC.

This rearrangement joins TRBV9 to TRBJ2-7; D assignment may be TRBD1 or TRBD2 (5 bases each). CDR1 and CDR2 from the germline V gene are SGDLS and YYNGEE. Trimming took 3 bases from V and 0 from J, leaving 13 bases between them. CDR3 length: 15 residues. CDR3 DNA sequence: TGTGCCAGCAGCGGACGGGACGGACTCTCCTACGAGCAGTACTTC. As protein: CASSGRDGLSYEQYF. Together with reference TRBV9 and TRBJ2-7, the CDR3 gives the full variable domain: DSGVTQTPKHLITATGQRVTLRCSPRSGDLSVYWYQQSLDQGLQFLIQYYNGEERAKGNILERFSAQQFPDLHSELNLSSLELGDSALYFCASSGRDGLSYEQYFGPGTRLTVT.

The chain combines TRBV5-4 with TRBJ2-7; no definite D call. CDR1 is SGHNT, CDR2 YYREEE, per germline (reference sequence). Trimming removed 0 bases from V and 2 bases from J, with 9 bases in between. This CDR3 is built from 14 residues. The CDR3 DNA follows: TGTGCCAGCAGCTTGGGTAGAGACCCCTACGAGCAGTACTTC. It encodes CASSLGRDPYEQYF.

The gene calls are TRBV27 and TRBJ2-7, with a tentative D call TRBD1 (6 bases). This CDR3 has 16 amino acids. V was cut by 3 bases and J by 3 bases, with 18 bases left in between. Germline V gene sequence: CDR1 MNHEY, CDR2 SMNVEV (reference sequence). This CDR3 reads CASSFSTGQIYYEQYF. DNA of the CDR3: TGTGCCAGCAGTTTTTCGACAGGACAAATTTACTACGAGCAGTACTTC.

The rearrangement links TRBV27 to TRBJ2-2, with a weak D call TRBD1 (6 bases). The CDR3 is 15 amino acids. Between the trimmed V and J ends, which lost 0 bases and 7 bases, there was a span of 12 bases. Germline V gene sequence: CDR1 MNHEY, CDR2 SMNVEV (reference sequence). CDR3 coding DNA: TGTGCCAGCAGTTTATCCCAGGGGAGTGTCGGGGAGCTGTTTTTT. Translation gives CASSLSQGSVGELFF.

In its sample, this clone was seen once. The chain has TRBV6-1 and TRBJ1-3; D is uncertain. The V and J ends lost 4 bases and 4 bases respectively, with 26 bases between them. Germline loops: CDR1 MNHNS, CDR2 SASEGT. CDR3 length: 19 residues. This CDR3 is CASSGEVEPPMARGNTIYF. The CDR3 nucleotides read TGTGCCAGCAGTGGAGAGGTAGAGCCCCCAATGGCAAGAGGAAACACCATATATTTT.

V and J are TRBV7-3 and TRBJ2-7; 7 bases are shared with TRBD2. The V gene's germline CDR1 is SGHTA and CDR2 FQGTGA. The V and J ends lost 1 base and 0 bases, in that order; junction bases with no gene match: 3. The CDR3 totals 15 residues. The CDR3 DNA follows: TGTGCCAGCAGCTTAAAAGCGGGACCCTCCTACGAGCAGTACTTC. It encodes CASSLKAGPSYEQYF.

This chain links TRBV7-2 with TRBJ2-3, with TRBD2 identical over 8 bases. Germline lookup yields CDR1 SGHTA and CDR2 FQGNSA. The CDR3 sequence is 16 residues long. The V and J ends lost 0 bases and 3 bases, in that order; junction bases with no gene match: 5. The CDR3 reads CASSLALREVTDTQYF. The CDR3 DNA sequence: TGTGCCAGCAGCTTAGCGTTGCGGGAGGTTACAGATACGCAGTATTTT.

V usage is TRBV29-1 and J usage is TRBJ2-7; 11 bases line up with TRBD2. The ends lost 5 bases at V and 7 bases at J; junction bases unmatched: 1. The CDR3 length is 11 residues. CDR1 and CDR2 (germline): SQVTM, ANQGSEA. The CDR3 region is CSVRLAGEQYF. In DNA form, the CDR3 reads TGCAGCGTTCGACTAGCGGGAGAGCAGTACTTC.

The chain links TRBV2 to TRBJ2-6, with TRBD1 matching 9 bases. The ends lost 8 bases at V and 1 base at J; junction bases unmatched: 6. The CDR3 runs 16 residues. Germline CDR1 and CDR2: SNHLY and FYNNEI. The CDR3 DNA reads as TGTGCCAGCCTGGACAGGGGCTCGTCTGGGGCCAACGTCCTGACTTTC. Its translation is CASLDRGSSGANVLTF.

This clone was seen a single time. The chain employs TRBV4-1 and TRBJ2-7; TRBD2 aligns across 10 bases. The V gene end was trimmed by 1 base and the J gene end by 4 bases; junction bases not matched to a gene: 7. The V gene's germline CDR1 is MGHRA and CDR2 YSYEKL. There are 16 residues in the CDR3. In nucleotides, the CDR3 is TGCGCCAGCAGCCAAGGTGCTCCTAGCGGGAGTTACGAGCAGTACTTC. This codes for CASSQGAPSGSYEQYF.

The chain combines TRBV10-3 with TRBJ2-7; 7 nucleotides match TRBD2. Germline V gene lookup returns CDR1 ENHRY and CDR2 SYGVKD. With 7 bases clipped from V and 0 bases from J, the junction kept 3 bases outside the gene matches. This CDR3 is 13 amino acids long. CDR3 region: CAIMGGSSYEQYF. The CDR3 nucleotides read TGTGCCATCATGGGGGGGAGCTCCTACGAGCAGTACTTC.

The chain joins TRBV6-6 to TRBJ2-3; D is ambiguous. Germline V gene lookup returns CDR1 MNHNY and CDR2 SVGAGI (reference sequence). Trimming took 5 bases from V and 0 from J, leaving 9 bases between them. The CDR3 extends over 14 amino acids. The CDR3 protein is CASSPWDSTDTQYF. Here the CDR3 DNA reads TGTGCCAGCAGTCCGTGGGATAGCACAGATACGCAGTATTTT.

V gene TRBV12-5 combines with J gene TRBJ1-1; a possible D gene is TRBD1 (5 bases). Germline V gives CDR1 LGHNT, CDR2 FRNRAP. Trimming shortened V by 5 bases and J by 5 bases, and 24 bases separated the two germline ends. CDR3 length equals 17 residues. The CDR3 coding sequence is TGTGCTAGTGGTCCCATTGGGGGGTTAAGGGGTGATACTGAAGCTTTCTTT. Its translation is CASGPIGGLRGDTEAFF.

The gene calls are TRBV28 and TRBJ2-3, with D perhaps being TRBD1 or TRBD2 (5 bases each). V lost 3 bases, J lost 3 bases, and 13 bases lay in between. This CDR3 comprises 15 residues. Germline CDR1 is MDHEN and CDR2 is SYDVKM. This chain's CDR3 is CASSFPGATTDTQYF. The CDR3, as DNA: TGTGCCAGCAGTTTCCCCGGGGCTACTACAGATACGCAGTATTTT.

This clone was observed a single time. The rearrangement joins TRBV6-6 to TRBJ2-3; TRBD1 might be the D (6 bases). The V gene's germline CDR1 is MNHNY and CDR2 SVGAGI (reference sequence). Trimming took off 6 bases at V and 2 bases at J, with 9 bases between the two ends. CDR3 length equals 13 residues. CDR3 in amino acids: CASSGQFTDTQYF. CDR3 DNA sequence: TGTGCCAGCAGCGGACAGTTCACAGATACGCAGTATTTT.

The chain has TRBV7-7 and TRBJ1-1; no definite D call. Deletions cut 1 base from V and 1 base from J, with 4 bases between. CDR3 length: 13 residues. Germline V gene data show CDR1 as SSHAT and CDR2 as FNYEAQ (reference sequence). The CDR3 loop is CASSLVRNTEAFF. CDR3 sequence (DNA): TGTGCCAGCAGCTTAGTGCGGAACACTGAAGCTTTCTTT.

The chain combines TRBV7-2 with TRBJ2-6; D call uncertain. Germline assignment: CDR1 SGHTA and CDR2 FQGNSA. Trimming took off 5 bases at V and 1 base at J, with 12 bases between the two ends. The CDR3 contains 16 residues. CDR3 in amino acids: CASSRRVSSGANVLTF. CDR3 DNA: TGTGCCAGCAGCCGCAGAGTATCTTCTGGGGCCAACGTCCTGACTTTC. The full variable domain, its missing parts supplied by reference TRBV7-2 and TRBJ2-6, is GAGVSQSPSNKVTEKGKDVELRCDPISGHTALYWYRQSLGQGLEFLIYFQGNSAPDKSGLPSDRFSAERTGGSVSTLTIQRTQQEDSAVYLCASSRRVSSGANVLTFGAGSRLTVL.

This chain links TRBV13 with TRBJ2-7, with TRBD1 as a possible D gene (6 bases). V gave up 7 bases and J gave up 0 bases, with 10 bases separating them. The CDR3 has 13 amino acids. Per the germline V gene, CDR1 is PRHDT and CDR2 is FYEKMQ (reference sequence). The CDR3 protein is CASTGQYSYEQYF. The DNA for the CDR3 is TGTGCCAGCACAGGACAGTACTCCTACGAGCAGTACTTC.